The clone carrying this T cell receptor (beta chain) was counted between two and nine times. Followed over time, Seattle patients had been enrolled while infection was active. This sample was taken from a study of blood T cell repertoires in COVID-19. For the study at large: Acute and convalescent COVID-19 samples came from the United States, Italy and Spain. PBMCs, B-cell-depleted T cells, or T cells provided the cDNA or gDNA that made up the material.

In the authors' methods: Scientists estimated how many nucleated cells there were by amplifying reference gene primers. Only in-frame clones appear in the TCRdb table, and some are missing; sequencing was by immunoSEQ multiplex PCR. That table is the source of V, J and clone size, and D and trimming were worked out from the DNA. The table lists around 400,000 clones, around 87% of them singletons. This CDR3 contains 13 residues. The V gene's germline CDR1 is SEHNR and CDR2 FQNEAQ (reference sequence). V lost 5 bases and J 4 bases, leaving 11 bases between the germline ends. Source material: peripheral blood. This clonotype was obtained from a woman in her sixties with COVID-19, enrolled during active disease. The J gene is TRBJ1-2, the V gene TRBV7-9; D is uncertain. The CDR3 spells CASSPTESYGYTF. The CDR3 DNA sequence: TGTGCCAGCAGCCCAACTGAGAGCTATGGCTACACCTTC.